What follows describes a single TCR beta chain. This clone occurred once. The clone's antigen remains unknown. One base away there is no much larger clone; base qualities are not given. Inclusive of the bounding cysteine and phenylalanine, the CDR3 is 14 residues long. The entry retains the CDR3 DNA only, 42 bases that are in frame from base 1. CDR1 LNHDA and CDR2 SQIVND are derived from the germline V gene (reference sequence). Trimming takes 2 bases from V and 7 bases from J, and the germline ends sit 11 bases apart. TCRbeta CDR3 regions were amplified from genomic DNA using the immunoSEQ Assay, a bias-controlled multiplex PCR. The original pipeline was this. The number of nucleated cells in each sample was estimated from the amplification of reference gene primers within the assay. Sequence reads were collapsed and filtered to measure the absolute abundance of every unique TCRbeta CDR3 rearrangement. For each sample, productive Simpson clonality was calculated as the square root of Simpson's diversity index across productive rearrangements. In its TCRdb copy, this immuneACCESS table keeps in-frame sequences only and misses some clones. Where compared with another copy, unresolved V genes explain less than half of these, and the others have no known cause. The V and J calls and clone size were taken over from that table, and D and trimming were inferred from the DNA. The table for this sample lists about 220,000 clones; around four fifths of them were counted only once. About 5.1% of the sample comes from the top ten.

The data belong to a study of blood T cell repertoires in COVID-19 (dated by TCRdb to between 2020 and 2021). As for the study more broadly: The collaborator samples originated in the United States, Italy and Spain and spanned the acute and convalescent phases of COVID-19. The material from the prospective study consisted of cDNA or gDNA derived from T cells, B-cell-depleted T cells, or PBMCs. Subjects who had been exposed to COVID-19, were actively infected with it, or had recovered from it provided the deeply sampled blood TCRbeta repertoires that made up the dataset. The repertoires were made available in a free public database intended to serve as a resource for research on the immune response to SARS-CoV-2. Samples were obtained from the ongoing ImmuneRACE study (first 160 participants) and from about 1,300 subjects provided by 6 global collaborators. A de-identified subject ID, COVID-19 status, age in years and sex were almost always included in the sample metadata. Where HLA class I and class II types were available, the types were taken from metadata supplied by the sample provider, not from assay-based typing. Points the paper makes about the study in general: Clinical and demographic metadata were provided uncurated, with the amount varying by source and participant.

Another Seattle source contributed samples from volunteer blood donors who had recovered from COVID-19. Whole blood was collected in K2EDTA tubes by collaborating institutions according to the institutions' own protocols. For TCRbeta analysis, collaborators shipped samples in one of three forms: frozen whole blood, isolated PBMCs, or DNA extracted from either of those sample types. The V and J segments used are TRBV19 and TRBJ2-2; no D gene is confidently identified. This receptor was obtained from a woman aged 55-75 years who had recovered from COVID-19. The sample was peripheral blood. The CDR3 reads CASSISRSVGELFF. The nucleotide sequence reads as follows: TGTGCCAGTAGTATAAGTAGAAGCGTCGGGGAGCTGTTTTTT.